The 6 T cell receptor beta chains listed next were all sequenced from one sample in a study of T cell repertoires in cytomegalovirus infection. Each CDR3 protein is one row after TCRdb ran MiXCR on the reads. This sample yields some 280,000 distinct CDR3 sequences, of which roughly 13% are seen a single time; around 8.1% belongs to the top ten. The sequencing sample was made of PBMCs. These receptors came from a human donor in good health (CMV status not recorded). Some clones in this sample may be carry-over from other donors' samples.

The chain carries TRBV5-6 and TRBJ1-1, with D maybe TRBD1 (5 bases). Trimming took off 4 bases at V and 8 bases at J, with 15 bases between the two ends. CDR1 SGHDT and CDR2 YYEEEE come from the germline V gene. The CDR3 sequence is 13 residues long. DNA of the CDR3: TGTGCCAGCAGCCGGGGACCGAAATTGGAAGCTTTCTTT. Its protein is CASSRGPKLEAFF.

V gene TRBV7-2 combines with J gene TRBJ1-2, with D possibly being TRBD1 (6 bases). The length of the CDR3 is 16 residues. V was shortened by 4 bases and J by 4 bases, with 19 bases between the two germline ends. Germline lookup yields CDR1 SGHTA and CDR2 FQGNSA. The CDR3 reads CASSSTPRGVPYGYTF. In DNA form, the CDR3 reads TGTGCCAGCAGCTCCACACCAAGGGGGGTGCCCTATGGCTACACCTTC.

V gene TRBV29-1 combines with J gene TRBJ2-3; D is possibly TRBD1 (6 bases). CDR3 length: 15 residues. The germline V gene encodes CDR1 SQVTM and CDR2 ANQGSEA. The V end was cut by 4 bases, the J end by 5 bases, with 19 bases between. The CDR3 loop reads CSVVLGARVGDTQYF. The CDR3 region has the DNA TGCAGCGTTGTTTTGGGGGCAAGGGTAGGAGATACGCAGTATTTT.

The V gene is TRBV3-1, the J gene TRBJ2-5; a weak D match, TRBD1 (5 bases). The CDR3 is 15 residues long. The V and J ends lost 4 bases and 1 base respectively, with 13 bases between them. Germline V gives CDR1 LGHDT, CDR2 YNNKEL (reference sequence). The CDR3 DNA is TGTGCCAGCAGCCCCTTGGACATCCTCCAAGAGACCCAGTACTTC. Its translation is CASSPLDILQETQYF.

The J gene is TRBJ2-7, the V gene TRBV7-6; perhaps TRBD2 as D (5 bases). CDR3 length: 15 residues. V was cut by 3 bases and J by 4 bases, with 16 bases left in between. Germline CDR1 is SGHVS and CDR2 is FNYEAQ. DNA for the CDR3: TGTGCCAGCAGCTTCCCCCTTGGGGAGCGGTACGAGCAGTACTTC. Its protein is CASSFPLGERYEQYF.

This clonotype has a handful of counts. The J gene is TRBJ1-2, the V gene TRBV6-5, with a weak D call TRBD1 (6 bases). Per the germline V gene, CDR1 is MNHEY and CDR2 is SVGAGI. This CDR3 has 13 residues. V was pared by 5 bases and J by 4 bases, with 11 bases between. The CDR3 nucleotides are TGTGCCAGCAGTGCAGGGGTTTCCTATGGCTACACCTTC. This encodes CASSAGVSYGYTF.